The T cell receptor beta chain described here comes from a study of cytomegalovirus exposure and HLA in healthy donors. The protocol was immunoSEQ multiplex PCR, while the TCRdb copy is restricted to in-frame clones and leaves out a portion. The top ten hold around 5.8% of the sample, which has 45,000 to 70,000 clones, just over 90% seen once. This CDR3 is built from 17 residues. Germline V lookup: CDR1 MNHEY, CDR2 SMNVEV (reference sequence). V shed 6 bases, J shed 5 bases, and the junction held 13 bases outside the gene matches. This TCR derives from a woman aged 18-30 years in good health and CMV-seronegative. The chain uses TRBV27 and TRBJ2-2; 9 nucleotides line up with TRBD1. The source material was PBMCs. The CDR3 nucleotides read TGTGCCAGCAGCCGAAGAACAGGGGGCCTGAGTACCGGGGAGCTGTTTTTT. Translated: CASSRRTGGLSTGELFF.